The 8 T cell receptor beta chains reported below all come from one sample, sequenced in a study of control samples from healthy donors and cancer patients. The data were produced by immunoSEQ multiplex PCR, yet TCRdb's version contains in-frame clones alone and is incomplete. Found here are 150,000 or so clones, about 94% of them singletons; the top ten hold approximately 15%. The sample was PBMCs. These TCRs come from a man in his 60s with colorectal cancer.

The chain is built from TRBV12-3 or TRBV12-4 and TRBJ1-1; 7 bases agree with TRBD1. CDR3 length equals 13 residues. The V and J ends lost 7 bases and 3 bases, in that order; junction bases with no gene match: 5. CDR3 DNA sequence: TGTGCCAGCACCCCGACAGGGTACACTGAAGCTTTCTTT. It translates to CASTPTGYTEAFF.

This chain connects TRBV28 to TRBJ1-4, with D possibly TRBD1 on 6 matching bases. Germline loops: CDR1 MDHEN, CDR2 SYDVKM. The CDR3 has 16 residues. Trimming shortened V by 7 bases and J by 2 bases, and 17 bases separated the two germline ends. CDR3 in DNA: TGTGCCAGCACCCCTATTTGGGGGGCTACTAATGAAAAACTGTTTTTT. Protein sequence: CASTPIWGATNEKLFF.

The V and J genes are TRBV30 and TRBJ1-2; D perhaps matches TRBD1 (5 bases). V was cut by 1 base and J by 8 bases, with 11 bases left in between. CDR3 length: 12 residues. The germline CDR1 and CDR2 sequences are GTSNPN and SVGIG (reference sequence). CDR3 sequence: CAWSAQAGGYTF. The CDR3 bases are TGTGCCTGGAGTGCACAGGCGGGCGGCTACACCTTC.

The rearrangement links TRBV7-9 to TRBJ1-6; maybe TRBD1 (5 bases). The CDR3 consists of 15 residues. V was clipped by 1 base and J by 8 bases, with 12 bases between them. The V gene's germline CDR1 is SEHNR and CDR2 FQNEAQ (reference sequence). The CDR3 sequence: CASSLGGRLDSPLHF. The CDR3 DNA reads TGTGCCAGCAGCTTAGGGGGGAGATTGGATTCACCCCTCCACTTT.

This chain uses TRBV6-5 with TRBJ1-1, with D unclear. CDR1 and CDR2 (germline): MNHEY, SVGAGI. Trimming shortened V by 7 bases and J by 4 bases, and 7 bases separated the two germline ends. There are 11 residues in the CDR3. CDR3 residues: CASTRGTEAFF. DNA of the CDR3: TGTGCCAGCACCCGGGGCACTGAAGCTTTCTTT.

V usage is TRBV2 and J usage is TRBJ2-1; D unclear. The V gene lost 7 bases and the J gene lost 9 bases, with 7 bases spanning the gap. The CDR3 totals 10 residues. Germline V CDR1 and CDR2: SNHLY, FYNNEI. Written as DNA, the CDR3 is TGTGCCAGCACCCTAGTTGAGCAGTTCTTC. It translates to CASTLVEQFF.

This clone was observed a single time. This chain uses TRBV11-2 with TRBJ1-1; no reliable D call. The CDR3 covers 13 residues. V lost 0 bases and J 10 bases, leaving 12 bases between the germline ends. Germline CDR1 is SGHAT and CDR2 is FQNNGV. This CDR3 is CASSLDLGLIAFF. The CDR3 DNA follows: TGTGCCAGCAGCTTAGATCTCGGTTTAATAGCTTTCTTT. Full variable domain (rest looked up from reference TRBV11-2 and TRBJ1-1): EAGVAQSPRYKIIEKRQSVAFWCNPISGHATLYWYQQILGQGPKLLIQFQNNGVVDDSQLPKDRFSAERLKGVDSTLKIQPAKLEDSAVYLCASSLDLGLIAFFGQGTRLTVV.

This sequence joins TRBV24-1 and TRBJ1-6; a possible D gene is TRBD1 (5 bases). V was pared by 7 bases and J by 10 bases, with 13 bases between. CDR3 length equals 13 residues. The germline gives CDR1 KGHDR, CDR2 SFDVKD. CDR3 in amino acids: CATSAGGVSPLHF. The CDR3 coding sequence is TGTGCCACCAGCGCTGGGGGGGTATCACCCCTCCACTTT.